One and the same sample provided the 6 T cell receptor beta chains below, sequenced in a study of blood T cell repertoires in COVID-19. Some clones are missing from TCRdb's copy, which holds only in-frame ones; the method was immunoSEQ multiplex PCR. The sample yields about 220,000 clones, about 80% seen once. Source material: PBMCs or T cells enriched from blood (not recorded which). All receptors come from a woman in her forties or fifties who had been exposed to COVID-19.

In nucleotides, the CDR3 is TGTGCCAGCAGCGTCATCCCCTTTAGCGGAGGGACCACAGATACGCAGTATTTT. It translates to CASSVIPFSGGTTDTQYF. The genes are TRBV5-4 and TRBJ2-3, with D perhaps matching TRBD2 (6 bases). V was shortened by 4 bases and J by 2 bases, with 23 bases between the two germline ends. The CDR3 consists of 18 residues. Germline assignment: CDR1 SGHNT and CDR2 YYREEE (reference sequence).

This chain joins TRBV7-9 and TRBJ2-7; 11 bases match TRBD2. J was trimmed by 5 bases and V by 0 bases; bases with no gene match: 6. The germline V gene has CDR1 SEHNR and CDR2 FQNEAQ (reference sequence). This CDR3 has 16 residues. CDR3 sequence reads: CASSLALASGGNEQYF. The CDR3 nucleotides read TGTGCCAGCAGCTTAGCGCTGGCTAGCGGGGGGAACGAGCAGTACTTC.

The chain recombines TRBV11-2 with TRBJ1-1; TRBD1 agrees at 8 bases. CDR1 and CDR2 (germline): SGHAT, FQNNGV. This CDR3 region has 16 residues. The ends lost 2 bases at V and 0 bases at J; junction bases unmatched: 5. The CDR3 here is CASSLQGADMNTEAFF. CDR3 sequence (DNA): TGTGCCAGCAGCTTACAGGGGGCGGATATGAACACTGAAGCTTTCTTT.

This clone appeared once. The chain couples TRBV23-1 to TRBJ1-6; 8 bases agree with TRBD1. TRBV23-1 is identified as an open reading frame with a role that is uncertain. V was pared by 1 base and J by 7 bases, with 3 bases of the junction left unmatched. The CDR3 is made up of 15 amino acids. As DNA, the CDR3 is TGCGCCAGCAGTCAATGGACAGGGAGAAATTCACCCCTCCACTTT. Translation: CASSQWTGRNSPLHF.

The chain uses TRBV2 and TRBJ2-5; D remains unclear. The CDR3 contains 12 residues. Trimming left V 4 bases short and J 5 bases short, with 8 bases between. Germline loops: CDR1 SNHLY, CDR2 FYNNEI. The CDR3 DNA reads TGTGCCAGCAGTGTCTTGCAGGAGACCCAGTACTTC. Its protein product is CASSVLQETQYF.

The rearrangement joins TRBV5-1 to TRBJ2-2; 8 bases are a match to TRBD2. The J segment lost 0 bases and the V segment lost 3 bases, leaving 4 bases of the junction unmatched. This CDR3 spans 16 amino acids. The germline gives CDR1 SGHRS, CDR2 YFSETQ. DNA for the CDR3: TGCGCCAGCAGCTACTTAGCGGGGCCGAACACCGGGGAGCTGTTTTTT. This gives the protein CASSYLAGPNTGELFF.